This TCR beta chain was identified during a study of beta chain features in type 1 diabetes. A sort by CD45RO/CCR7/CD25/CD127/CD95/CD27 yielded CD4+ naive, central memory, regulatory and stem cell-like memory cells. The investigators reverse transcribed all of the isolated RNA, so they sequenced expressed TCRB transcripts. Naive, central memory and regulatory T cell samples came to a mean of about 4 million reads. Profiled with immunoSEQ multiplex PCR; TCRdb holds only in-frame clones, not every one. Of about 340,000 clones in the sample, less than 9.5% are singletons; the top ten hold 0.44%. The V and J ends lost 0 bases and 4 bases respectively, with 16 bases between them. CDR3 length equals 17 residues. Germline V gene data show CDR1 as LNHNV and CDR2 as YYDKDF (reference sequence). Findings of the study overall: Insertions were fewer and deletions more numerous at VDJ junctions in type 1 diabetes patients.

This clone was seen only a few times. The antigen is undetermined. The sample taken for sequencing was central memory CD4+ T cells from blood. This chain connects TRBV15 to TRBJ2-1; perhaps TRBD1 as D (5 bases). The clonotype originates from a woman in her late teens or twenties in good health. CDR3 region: CATSREAQDSPYNEQFF. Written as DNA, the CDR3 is TGTGCCACCAGCAGAGAGGCACAGGATTCCCCTTACAATGAGCAGTTCTTC.